This T cell receptor (beta chain) was profiled in a study of blood T cell repertoires in COVID-19. TCRdb keeps only in-frame clones here, not all; method: immunoSEQ multiplex PCR. The sample holds around 620,000 clones, about nine tenths seen once. The junction had 7 bases not matched to a gene; V was cut back by 2 bases and J by 7 bases. The CDR3 is made up of 14 amino acids. From germline, CDR1 is SGHTA and CDR2 FQGNSA. The sequence was collected from a woman under 30 with acute or convalescent COVID-19. The sample comprised peripheral blood. This chain uses TRBV7-2 with TRBJ2-7; 8 bases fit TRBD1. The CDR3 region is CASSLRQGAGEQYF. In nucleotides, the CDR3 is TGTGCCAGCAGCTTACGGCAGGGGGCGGGGGAGCAGTACTTC.